This note documents a single T cell receptor beta chain sequence. Its antigen is undetermined. Without any cell sorting, about 19-30 mg of bulk tissue yielded co-extracted RNA and DNA. Through surgical resection, the patients' primary liver carcinoma was treated. Synthesis of TCR beta cDNA was carried out from approximately 500 ng total RNA with a constant-region primer. Library construction for TCR beta comprised three nested multiplex PCR rounds performed with slightly modified ARM-PCR. Via MiXCR, TCRdb re-called the multiplex PCR reads, giving one row per CDR3 protein. Among roughly 120,000 distinct CDR3 sequences listed, about 68% were seen once. The sample is drawn from a study of tumor-infiltrating lymphocytes in primary liver carcinoma. Study context: Men as well as women, aged 30 to 69 years, made up the patients.

Findings of the study overall: The study found only about 7-24% of top clones in all five tumor regions.

Specimen: liver tumor tissue from sampling region 1. The subset is: tumor region T1, superior pole. The receptor was derived from a woman aged 55 to 70 with primary liver carcinoma and hepatitis B virus infection.

The DNA of the CDR3 is TGTGCTAGTGGTTTTGTACAGCCCGGGGGGCCCTACAATGAGCAGTTCTTC. This encodes CASGFVQPGGPYNEQFF. The chain is built from TRBV12-5 and TRBJ2-1; tentatively, D is TRBD2 (7 bases). V was clipped by 3 bases and J by 2 bases, with 17 bases between them. From germline, CDR1 is LGHNT and CDR2 FRNRAP. The CDR3 runs 17 residues. The whole variable domain, remainder taken from reference TRBV12-5 and TRBJ2-1, is DARVTQTPRHKVTEMGQEVTMRCQPILGHNTVFWYRQTMMQGLELLAYFRNRAPLDDSGMPKDRFSAEMPDATLATLKIQPSEPRDSAVYFCASGFVQPGGPYNEQFFGPGTRLTVL.